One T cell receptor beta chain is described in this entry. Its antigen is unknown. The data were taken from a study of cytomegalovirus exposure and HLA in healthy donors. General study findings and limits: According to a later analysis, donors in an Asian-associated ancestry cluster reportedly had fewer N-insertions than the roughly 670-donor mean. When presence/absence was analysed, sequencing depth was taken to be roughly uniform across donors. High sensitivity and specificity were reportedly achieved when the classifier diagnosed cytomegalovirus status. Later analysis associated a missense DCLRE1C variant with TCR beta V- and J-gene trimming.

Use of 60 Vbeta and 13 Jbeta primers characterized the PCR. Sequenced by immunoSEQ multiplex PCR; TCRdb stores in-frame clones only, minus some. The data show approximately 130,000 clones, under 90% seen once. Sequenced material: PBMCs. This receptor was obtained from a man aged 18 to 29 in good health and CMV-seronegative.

CDR3 in amino acids: CASSPTPGLAGLVVGELFF. Here the CDR3 DNA reads TGCGCCAGCAGCCCTACCCCTGGACTAGCGGGCTTGGTGGTCGGGGAGCTGTTTTTT. This sequence joins TRBV4-3 and TRBJ2-2; 11 bases match TRBD2. Looked up from germline, CDR1 is LGHNA and CDR2 is YSLEER. V was clipped by 4 bases and J by 7 bases; unmatched bases: 17. CDR3 length: 19 amino acids.